This entry is about one T cell receptor beta chain. Participant age was about 18 to 100 years, and participants resided in roughly 24 US areas. Cohorts were assigned according to the clinical history that participants reported. This entry comes from a study of blood T cell repertoires in COVID-19. Study details: Italy, Spain and the United States were the sources of the convalescent and acute COVID-19 samples.

The protocol was immunoSEQ multiplex PCR, while the TCRdb copy is restricted to in-frame clones and leaves out a portion. Among approximately 300,000 clones, nearly 90% were seen once, and the ten largest hold approximately 4.5%. CDR3 length: 13 residues. Germline V gene data show CDR1 as KGHSH and CDR2 as LQKENI. The V end was cut by 3 bases, the J end by 5 bases, with 10 bases between. The chain has TRBV18 and TRBJ1-2; D gene uncertain. This receptor was identified in a young woman with acute COVID-19. The sample comprised PBMCs or T cells enriched from blood (not recorded which). The DNA for the CDR3 is TGTGCCAGCTCACCGGCAGAATTGTATGGCTACACCTTC. This gives the protein CASSPAELYGYTF.